This TCR beta chain was captured in a study of CD8+ T cells in alopecia areata. Indicated treatment: oral pan-JAK inhibitor, 5-10 mg twice daily. Germline values: CDR1 SGDLS, CDR2 YYNGEE. Trimming removed 0 bases at V and 5 bases at J, with 11 bases between. The CDR3 has 15 residues. As the sequencing template, cDNA was produced by extracting RNA and reverse transcribing it. Assay: immunoSEQ multiplex PCR; the TCRdb copy retains only in-frame clones and omits some. The sample holds a few hundred thousand clones, 60% seen once. The clonotype comes from a human donor with alopecia areata. The J gene is TRBJ1-4, the V gene TRBV9, with TRBD1 as a possible D gene (5 bases). Sequencing was performed on CD4+ T cells sorted from blood, taken at week 52, from a patient treated with tofacitinib. CDR3 sequence reads: CASSVAPGKNEKLFF. The CDR3 coding sequence is TGTGCCAGCAGCGTAGCCCCAGGGAAGAATGAAAAACTGTTTTTT.